Each of the 27 T cell receptor beta chains below was sequenced from the same sample in a study of OX40 agonist ivuxolimab in advanced cancers. Method: immunoSEQ multiplex PCR; TCRdb's copy keeps in-frame clones and lacks some. The repertoire holds roughly 16,000 clones, roughly 79% seen once, with around 12% in the top ten. The sequencing used CD4+ or CD8+ T cells sorted from blood, collected in a trial of the OX40 agonist ivuxolimab. The source is an adult with an advanced solid tumor such as melanoma, head and neck, liver or kidney cancer.

The rearrangement uses TRBV6-5 and TRBJ2-1; 7 nucleotides agree with TRBD2. This CDR3 contains 13 residues. V lost 8 bases and J lost 6; bases outside the gene matches: 7. Germline CDR1 reads MNHEY; CDR2 reads SVGAGI. The CDR3 loop reads CASGLGGINEQFF. The CDR3 region has the DNA TGTGCCAGCGGTTTGGGGGGGATCAATGAGCAGTTCTTC.

As for this clone: A much larger clone differs from this one at a single base, so this may be a read error. This chain joins TRBV19 and TRBJ1-5, with 10 bases aligning to TRBD1. CDR1 LNHDA and CDR2 SQIVND come from the germline V gene (reference sequence). The trim removed 10 bases at V and 1 base at J, leaving 4 bases unmatched. This CDR3 has 14 residues. The CDR3: CATGTGDSNQPQHF. CDR3 nucleotides: TGTGCCACCGGGACAGGGGACAGCAATCAGCCCCAGCATTTT.

The chain has TRBV11-3 and TRBJ1-2; tentative D call: TRBD1 (5 bases). This CDR3 region has 17 residues. Trimming pared 5 bases from V and 4 bases from J, leaving 23 bases between. In germline, CDR1 is SGHNT, CDR2 YENEEA. The CDR3 bases are TGTGCCAGCAGCCCAGGGACCTCTAACCCGTTAGCCTATGGCTACACCTTC. As protein: CASSPGTSNPLAYGYTF.

This clone came up a few times. This chain links TRBV7-3 with TRBJ1-2, with D tentatively TRBD1 (6 bases). The CDR3 is 16 amino acids. V dropped 5 bases and J dropped 8 bases, with 24 bases sitting between them. The germline V gene encodes CDR1 SGHTA and CDR2 FQGTGA. In DNA, the CDR3 is TGTGCCAGCAGCCCGGACAGCACCATTTCGATACGGGGCTACACCTTC. As protein: CASSPDSTISIRGYTF. The full variable domain, rest sourced from reference TRBV7-3 and TRBJ1-2, is GAGVSQTPSNKVTEKGKYVELRCDPISGHTALYWYRQSLGQGPEFLIYFQGTGAADDSGLPNDRFFAVRPEGSVSTLKIQRTERGDSAVYLCASSPDSTISIRGYTFGSGTRLTVV.

This chain joins TRBV4-2 and TRBJ1-6; maybe TRBD1 (6 bases). V was clipped by 0 bases and J by 1 base, with 13 bases between them. Germline CDR1 reads LGHNA; CDR2 reads YNFKEQ. The CDR3 sequence is 18 residues long. The CDR3 nucleotides are TGTGCCAGCAGCCAAGATGGGGGGCGCGCATCCTATAATTCACCCCTCCACTTT. Translating gives CASSQDGGRASYNSPLHF.

The chain employs TRBV6-8 and TRBJ1-2; D gene uncertain. CDR3 length: 11 residues. The germline gives CDR1 MNHGY, CDR2 SAAAGT. The CDR3 is CATIGGVGYTF. CDR3 nucleotides: TGTGCAACCATCGGCGGGGTCGGCTACACCTTC.

V gene TRBV6-5 combines with J gene TRBJ1-2; no definite D call. Germline loops: CDR1 MNHEY, CDR2 SVGAGI. The CDR3 is 13 residues long. The V end lost 6 bases, the J end lost 5 bases, and 13 bases lay between the germline ends. CDR3 sequence reads: CASRSGLPYGYTF. CDR3 DNA sequence: TGTGCCAGCAGATCCGGGCTGCCATATGGCTACACCTTC.

DNA of the CDR3: TGCGCCAGCAGCCAAGAGGTAAGGGGCGGGACTGAAGCTTTCTTT. This sequence encodes CASSQEVRGGTEAFF. V is TRBV4-3 and J is TRBJ1-1; the D gene is possibly TRBD1 (5 bases). This CDR3 has 15 residues. Germline V CDR1 and CDR2: LGHNA, YSLEER. The ends were cut back, 0 bases at V and 5 bases at J, with 13 bases in the middle.

The chain recombines TRBV4-1 with TRBJ1-1; 7 bases are shared with TRBD1. CDR1 is MGHRA and CDR2 is YSYEKL in the germline V gene. V trimming: 3 bases; J trimming: 1 base; junction bases outside the gene matches: 5. There are 15 residues in the CDR3. The CDR3: CASSHPDRTNTEAFF. CDR3 coding DNA: TGCGCCAGCAGCCACCCGGACAGGACGAACACTGAAGCTTTCTTT.

This clone was detected only a few times. One junction end disagrees with the germline gene, perhaps due to a read error. The chain links TRBV13 to TRBJ2-1, with unresolved D. The CDR3 has 11 residues. Germline V CDR1 and CDR2: PRHDT, FYEKMQ (reference sequence). DNA for the CDR3: TGTGCCAGCAGCTCCTCCAATGAGCAGTTCTTC. Its translation is CASSSSNEQFF.

The gene calls are TRBV7-6 and TRBJ2-2, with 12 bases that match TRBD1. The CDR3 has 15 residues. V lost 4 bases and J lost 5; bases outside the gene matches: 2. Germline V gives CDR1 SGHVS, CDR2 FNYEAQ. CDR3 coding DNA: TGTGCCAGCAGCTCGGGACAGGGGGCAACCGGGGAGCTGTTTTTT. Protein sequence: CASSSGQGATGELFF.

This chain uses TRBV6-1 with TRBJ2-7; 7 bases are shared with TRBD1. Germline V gives CDR1 MNHNS, CDR2 SASEGT. The ends lost 5 bases at V and 2 bases at J; junction bases unmatched: 6. There are 14 residues in the CDR3. The chain's CDR3 is CASSSGQVTYEQYF. CDR3 in DNA: TGTGCCAGCAGTTCAGGACAGGTCACCTACGAGCAGTACTTC.

As regards this clone: This may arise from a read error, as a much more abundant clone is one base away. The genes are TRBV7-2 and TRBJ2-5; TRBD2 agrees at 13 bases. Germline lookup yields CDR1 SGHTA and CDR2 FQGNSA. The length of the CDR3 is 16 residues. The CDR3 region is CASSRTSGGFQEIQYF. CDR3 coding DNA: TGTGCCAGCAGCCGGACTAGCGGGGGCTTCCAAGAGATCCAGTACTTC.

This clone occurred a few times. The chain joins TRBV11-1 to TRBJ2-1; a weak D match, TRBD2 (5 bases). From germline, CDR1 is SGHAT and CDR2 FQDESV (reference sequence). V was cut by 4 bases and J by 7 bases, with 14 bases left in between. CDR3 length: 14 residues. The CDR3 coding sequence is TGTGCCAGCAGCTACAGCGGCAACAGAAATGAGCAGTTCTTC. Amino acids: CASSYSGNRNEQFF.

The chain has TRBV10-3 and TRBJ2-3, with D uncertain. The CDR3 contains 14 residues. V lost 10 bases, J lost 1 base, and 15 bases lay in between. CDR1 is ENHRY, CDR2 SYGVKD, per germline. The DNA for the CDR3 is TGTGCCACCCACTCTAGTCGAGGCACAGATACGCAGTATTTT. Translating gives CATHSSRGTDTQYF.

The chain carries TRBV27 and TRBJ2-7; weak D call: TRBD2 (7 bases). Germline CDR1 is MNHEY and CDR2 is SMNVEV (reference sequence). V shed 1 base and J shed 7 bases, with 11 bases lying between them. The CDR3 is 13 residues long. The CDR3 region has the DNA TGTGCCAGCAGTTTATGGGGGGGCCGGGAGCAGTACTTC. Its translation is CASSLWGGREQYF.

The rearrangement uses TRBV15 and TRBJ2-3; tentatively, D is TRBD1 or TRBD2 (5 bases each). V dropped 5 bases and J dropped 5 bases, with 11 bases sitting between them. CDR1 LNHNV and CDR2 YYDKDF come from the germline V gene (reference sequence). The CDR3 has 13 residues. CDR3 residues: CATSHTGQDTQYF. The CDR3 region has the DNA TGTGCCACCAGCCATACGGGGCAAGATACGCAGTATTTT.

This clone appeared once. V gene TRBV13 combines with J gene TRBJ2-5; TRBD1 matches at 12 bases. V lost 1 base and J lost 1; bases outside the gene matches: 7. This CDR3 comprises 18 residues. Germline assignment: CDR1 PRHDT and CDR2 FYEKMQ (reference sequence). CDR3 sequence: CASSLEGDRGRFQETQYF. The CDR3 nucleotides are TGTGCCAGCAGCTTAGAGGGGGACAGGGGGCGCTTCCAAGAGACCCAGTACTTC.

The chain carries TRBV7-9 and TRBJ1-3, with no clear D. The germline V gene encodes CDR1 SEHNR and CDR2 FQNEAQ (reference sequence). The length of the CDR3 is 15 residues. Between the trimmed V and J ends, which lost 4 bases and 4 bases, there was a span of 14 bases. CDR3 amino acids: CASSYSDSRGNTIYF. DNA of the CDR3: TGTGCCAGCAGCTATTCGGACTCGAGAGGAAACACCATATATTTT.

V and J are TRBV2 and TRBJ1-6, with a possible D match to TRBD1 (5 bases). The CDR3 loop spans 14 amino acids. Germline CDR1 reads SNHLY; CDR2 reads FYNNEI. V gave up 7 bases and J gave up 8 bases, with 15 bases separating them. In DNA form, the CDR3 reads TGTGCCAGCAATGAGGGGCACTCACATTCACCCCTCCACTTT. Its protein product is CASNEGHSHSPLHF.

This chain connects TRBV6-1 to TRBJ1-3; D remains unclear. V was shortened by 7 bases and J by 0 bases, with 10 bases between the two germline ends. Germline V gene data show CDR1 as MNHNS and CDR2 as SASEGT. CDR3 length: 14 amino acids. DNA for the CDR3: TGTGCCAGCACCCCCCAAGCCTCTGGAAACACCATATATTTT. As protein: CASTPQASGNTIYF.

This chain joins TRBV19 and TRBJ1-2; 9 nucleotides agree with TRBD1. The CDR3 is made up of 15 amino acids. With 5 bases clipped from V and 8 bases from J, the junction kept 12 bases outside the gene matches. Germline V gene data show CDR1 as LNHDA and CDR2 as SQIVND (reference sequence). CDR3 in DNA: TGTGCCAGTAGTCCGCAGACAGGGGGACAGAAAGGCTACACCTTC. This sequence encodes CASSPQTGGQKGYTF.

The V gene is TRBV11-3, the J gene TRBJ2-5, with D uncertain. The CDR3 consists of 15 residues. V dropped 5 bases and J dropped 0 bases, with 13 bases sitting between them. Germline CDR1 and CDR2: SGHNT and YENEEA. The CDR3 coding sequence is TGTGCCAGCAGCCTCGCAGTTCAGTACCAAGAGACCCAGTACTTC. It specifies CASSLAVQYQETQYF.

The J gene is TRBJ2-5, the V gene TRBV2; TRBD1 matches at 7 bases. The CDR3 spans 15 residues. Losses at the gene ends were 7 bases for V and 6 bases for J; bases not matched to a gene: 14. Germline V CDR1 and CDR2: SNHLY, FYNNEI. CDR3: CASTQTGLGLQTQYF. In nucleotides, the CDR3 is TGTGCCAGCACTCAGACAGGGTTAGGTCTCCAGACCCAGTACTTC. Complete variable domain (other parts from reference TRBV2 and TRBJ2-5): EPEVTQTPSHQVTQMGQEVILRCVPISNHLYFYWYRQILGQKVEFLVSFYNNEISEKSEIFDDQFSVERPDGSNFTLKIRSTKLEDSAMYFCASTQTGLGLQTQYFGPGTRLLVL.

The rearrangement joins TRBV5-8 to TRBJ2-5; possibly TRBD1 or TRBD2 for D (5 bases each). The DNA end favors TRBJ2-7, so the J call may be wrong. The germline CDR1 and CDR2 sequences are SGHTS and YDEGEE. CDR3 length: 14 amino acids. The CDR3 coding sequence is TGTGCCAGCAGCTTGTCAGGGAGCTCCTACGAGCAGTACTTC. Encoded protein: CASSLSGSSYEQYF.

The chain combines TRBV7-9 with TRBJ2-1; TRBD1 matches 10 bases. V lost 5 bases, J lost 5 bases, and 9 bases stayed unmatched. The CDR3 is 16 residues long. Germline CDR1 SEHNR, CDR2 FQNEAQ (reference sequence). The DNA of the CDR3 is TGTGCCAGCAGCCGTTCCGGGACAGGGGTAGACAATGAGCAGTTCTTC. Amino acid sequence: CASSRSGTGVDNEQFF.

The V call is TRBV5-6, the J call TRBJ2-4, with TRBD1 as a possible D gene (6 bases). This CDR3 spans 14 amino acids. Germline V gene lookup returns CDR1 SGHDT and CDR2 YYEEEE. The ends were cut back, 3 bases at V and 8 bases at J, with 15 bases in the middle. CDR3 loop: CASSWGRAVDIQYF. CDR3 coding DNA: TGTGCCAGCAGCTGGGGGCGGGCCGTGGACATTCAGTACTTC.